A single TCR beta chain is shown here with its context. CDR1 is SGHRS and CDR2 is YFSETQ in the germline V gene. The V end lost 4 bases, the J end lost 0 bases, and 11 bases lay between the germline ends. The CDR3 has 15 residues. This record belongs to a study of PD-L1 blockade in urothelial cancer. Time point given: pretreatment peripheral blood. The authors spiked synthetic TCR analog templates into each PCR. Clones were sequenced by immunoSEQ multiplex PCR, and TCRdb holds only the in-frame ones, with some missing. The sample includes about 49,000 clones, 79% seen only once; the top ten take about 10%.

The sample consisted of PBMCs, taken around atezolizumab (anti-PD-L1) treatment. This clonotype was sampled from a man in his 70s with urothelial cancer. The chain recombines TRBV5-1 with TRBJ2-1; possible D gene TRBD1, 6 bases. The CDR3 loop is CASSRTVVSYNEQFF. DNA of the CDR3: TGCGCCAGCAGCAGGACAGTGGTCTCCTACAATGAGCAGTTCTTC.